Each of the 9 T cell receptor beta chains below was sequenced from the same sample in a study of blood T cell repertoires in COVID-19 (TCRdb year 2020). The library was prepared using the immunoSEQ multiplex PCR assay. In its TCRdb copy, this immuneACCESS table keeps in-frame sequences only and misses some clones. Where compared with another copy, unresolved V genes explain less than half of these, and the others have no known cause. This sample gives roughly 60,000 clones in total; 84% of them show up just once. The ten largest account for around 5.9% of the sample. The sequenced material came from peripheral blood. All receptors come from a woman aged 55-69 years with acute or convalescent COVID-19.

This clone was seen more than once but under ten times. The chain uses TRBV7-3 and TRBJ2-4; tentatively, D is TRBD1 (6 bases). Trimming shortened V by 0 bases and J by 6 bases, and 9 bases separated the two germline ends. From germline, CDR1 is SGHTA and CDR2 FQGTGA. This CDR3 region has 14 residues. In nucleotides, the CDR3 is TGTGCCAGCAGCTTAACGTCAGGGGCAAACATTCAGTACTTC. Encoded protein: CASSLTSGANIQYF.

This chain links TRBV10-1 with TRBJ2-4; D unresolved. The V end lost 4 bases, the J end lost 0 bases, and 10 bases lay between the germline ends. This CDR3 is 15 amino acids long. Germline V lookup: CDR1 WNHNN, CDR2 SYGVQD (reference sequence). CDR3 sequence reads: CASSALRLAKNIQYF. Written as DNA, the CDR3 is TGCGCCAGCAGTGCGCTACGACTAGCCAAAAACATTCAGTACTTC.

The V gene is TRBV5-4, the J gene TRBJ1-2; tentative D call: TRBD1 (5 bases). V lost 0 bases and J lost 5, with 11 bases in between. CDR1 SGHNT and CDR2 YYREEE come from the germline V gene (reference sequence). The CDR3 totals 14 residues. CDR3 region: CASSLGGSWYGYTF. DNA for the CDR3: TGTGCCAGCAGCTTGGGGGGCAGTTGGTATGGCTACACCTTC.

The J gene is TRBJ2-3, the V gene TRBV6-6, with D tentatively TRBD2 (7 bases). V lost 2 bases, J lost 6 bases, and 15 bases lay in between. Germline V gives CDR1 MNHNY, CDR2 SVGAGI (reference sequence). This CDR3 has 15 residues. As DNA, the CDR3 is TGTGCCAGCAGTTACGGGAGGGGGGCGCAGGATACGCAGTATTTT. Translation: CASSYGRGAQDTQYF.

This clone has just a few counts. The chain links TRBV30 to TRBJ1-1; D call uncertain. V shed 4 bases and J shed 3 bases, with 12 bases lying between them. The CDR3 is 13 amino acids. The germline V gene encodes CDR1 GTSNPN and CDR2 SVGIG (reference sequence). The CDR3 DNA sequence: TGTGCCTGGACCCTGCGCGGCGACACTGAAGCTTTCTTT. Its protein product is CAWTLRGDTEAFF.

This CDR3 is CASSFQQGRDQPQHF. CDR3 in DNA: TGTGCCAGCAGTTTCCAACAGGGGAGAGATCAGCCCCAGCATTTT. The chain is built from TRBV6-2 or TRBV6-3 and TRBJ1-5, with TRBD1 identical over 7 bases. The V segment lost 4 bases and the J segment 5 bases; nucleotides outside the gene matches: 8. This CDR3 has 15 amino acids. Germline V gene lookup returns CDR1 MNHEY and CDR2 SVGEGT.

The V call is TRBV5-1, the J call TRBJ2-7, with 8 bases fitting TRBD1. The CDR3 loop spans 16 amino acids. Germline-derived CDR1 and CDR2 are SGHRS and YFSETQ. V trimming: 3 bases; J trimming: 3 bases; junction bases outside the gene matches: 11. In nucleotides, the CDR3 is TGCGCCAGCAGCTCGGGCCCCGGGACAGGACACTACGAGCAGTACTTC. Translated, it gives CASSSGPGTGHYEQYF.

The CDR3 here is CASRQEGNSPLHF. CDR3 in DNA: TGTGCCAGCAGACAAGAGGGAAATTCACCCCTCCACTTT. The genes are TRBV6-1 and TRBJ1-6, with unresolved D. Germline CDR1 reads MNHNS; CDR2 reads SASEGT. The CDR3 length is 13 residues. Trimming left V 6 bases short and J 7 bases short, with 10 bases between.

CDR3 coding DNA: TGTGCCAGCAGCGTAGAATCGGACTATGGCTACACCTTC. This sequence encodes CASSVESDYGYTF. The chain uses TRBV9 and TRBJ1-2, with D unclear. Germline V CDR1 and CDR2: SGDLS, YYNGEE. This CDR3 has 13 residues. Trimming stripped 0 bases from V and 3 bases from J, with 6 bases between.